This T cell receptor beta chain came from a study of metastatic and nonmetastatic thyroid tumors. Study details: From malignant and benign thyroid patients, repertoires in blood and in tumor or nodule tissue were compared. Whole-study results and caveats: Reported TCR beta diversity, measured in blood and tumor, was significantly higher for malignant thyroid tumors than for benign nodules.

This clone occurred many times. The target antigen is unknown. Original methodology: The study built a papillary thyroid cancer distant-metastasis classifier from CDR3 differences across clinicopathological groups. Through MiXCR, TCRdb re-clonotyped the PCR reads. TCRdb's processing, not the study's, gives the V and J calls here. The table shows tens of thousands of clones, with 23% occurring only once. The CDR3 loop spans 14 amino acids. Germline CDR1 KGHSH, CDR2 LQKENI. With 0 bases removed from V and 5 bases from J, the gap between germline ends came to 10 bases. Patients had received no treatment of any kind before thyroid surgery.

The chain employs TRBV18 and TRBJ1-1; no reliable D call. The material sequenced was blood. The TCR sequence derives from a female donor with papillary thyroid cancer or a benign thyroid nodule (not recorded which). Some clones in this sample may be carry-over from other donors' samples. The CDR3 coding sequence is TGTGCCAGCTCACCACCGGATAGGCGTACTGAAGCTTTCTTT. It translates to CASSPPDRRTEAFF.